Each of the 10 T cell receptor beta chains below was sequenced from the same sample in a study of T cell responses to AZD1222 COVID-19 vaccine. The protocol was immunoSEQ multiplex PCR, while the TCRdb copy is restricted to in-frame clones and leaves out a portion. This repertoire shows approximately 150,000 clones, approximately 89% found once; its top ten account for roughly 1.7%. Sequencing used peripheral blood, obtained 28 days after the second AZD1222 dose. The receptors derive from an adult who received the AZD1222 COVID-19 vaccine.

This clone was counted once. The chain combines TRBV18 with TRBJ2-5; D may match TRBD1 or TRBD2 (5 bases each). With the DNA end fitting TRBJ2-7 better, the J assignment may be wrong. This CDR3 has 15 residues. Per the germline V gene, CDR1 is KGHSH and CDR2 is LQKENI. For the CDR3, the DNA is TGTGCCAGCTCATCAGGGAGTACCGGCTCCTACGAGCAGTACTTC. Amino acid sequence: CASSSGSTGSYEQYF.

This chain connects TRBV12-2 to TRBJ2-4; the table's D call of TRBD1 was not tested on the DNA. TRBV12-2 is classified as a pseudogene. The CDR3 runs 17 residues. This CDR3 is CASRLSTLPGTKNIQYF. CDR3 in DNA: TGTGCAAGTCGCTTATCGACACTCCCAGGGACCAAAAACATTCAGTACTTC.

The CDR3, as DNA: TGTGCCAGCAGTTACGATACTGGAGAGGGGTTGTACACTGAAGCTTTCTTT. Encoded protein: CASSYDTGEGLYTEAFF. This chain uses TRBV6-2 or TRBV6-3 with TRBJ1-1, with D possibly TRBD1 on 5 matching bases. The CDR3 sequence is 17 residues long. CDR1 is MNHEY and CDR2 is SVGEGT in the germline V gene. Trimming stripped 2 bases from V and 3 bases from J, with 19 bases between.

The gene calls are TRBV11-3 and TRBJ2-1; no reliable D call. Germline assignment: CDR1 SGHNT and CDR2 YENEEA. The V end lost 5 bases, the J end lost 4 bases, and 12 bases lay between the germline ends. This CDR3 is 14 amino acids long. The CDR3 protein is CASSPLTRYNEQFF. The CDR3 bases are TGTGCCAGCAGCCCCCTGACGCGGTACAATGAGCAGTTCTTC.

As DNA, the CDR3 is TGTGCCAGCAGCTTAGAGCCGGGGGCTAGGGATGAGCAGTTCTTC. Translation gives CASSLEPGARDEQFF. The J gene is TRBJ2-1, the V gene TRBV7-2; either TRBD1 or TRBD2 may supply D (6 bases each). Germline V gives CDR1 SGHTA, CDR2 FQGNSA. The CDR3 is 15 residues long. Trimming pared 1 base from V and 8 bases from J, leaving 15 bases between.

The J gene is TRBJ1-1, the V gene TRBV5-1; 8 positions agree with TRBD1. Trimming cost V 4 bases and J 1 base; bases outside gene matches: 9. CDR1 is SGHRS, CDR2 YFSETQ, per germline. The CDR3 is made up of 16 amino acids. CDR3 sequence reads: CASSQTRQGTNTEAFF. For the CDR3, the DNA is TGCGCCAGCAGCCAAACCAGACAGGGGACGAACACTGAAGCTTTCTTT.

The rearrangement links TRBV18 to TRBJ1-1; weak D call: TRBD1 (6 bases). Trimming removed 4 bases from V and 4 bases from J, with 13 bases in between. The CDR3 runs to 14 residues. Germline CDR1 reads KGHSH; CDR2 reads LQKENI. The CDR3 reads CASSRGGWGTEAFF. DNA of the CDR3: TGTGCCAGCTCACGAGGGGGGTGGGGCACTGAAGCTTTCTTT.

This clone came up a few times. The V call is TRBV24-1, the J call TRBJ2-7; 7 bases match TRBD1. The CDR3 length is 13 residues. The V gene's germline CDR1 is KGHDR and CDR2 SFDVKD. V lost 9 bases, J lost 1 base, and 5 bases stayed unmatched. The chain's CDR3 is CATAPGQSYEQYF. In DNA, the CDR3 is TGTGCCACCGCCCCGGGACAGTCCTACGAGCAGTACTTC.

This CDR3 reads CASSKEGRPNSYNSPLHF. CDR3 nucleotide sequence: TGTGCCAGTAGTAAGGAAGGAAGGCCGAACTCCTATAATTCACCCCTCCACTTT. This rearrangement joins TRBV19 to TRBJ1-6; D is unresolved. From germline, CDR1 is LNHDA and CDR2 SQIVND (reference sequence). Trimming left V 4 bases short and J 0 bases short, with 16 bases between. The CDR3 spans 18 residues.

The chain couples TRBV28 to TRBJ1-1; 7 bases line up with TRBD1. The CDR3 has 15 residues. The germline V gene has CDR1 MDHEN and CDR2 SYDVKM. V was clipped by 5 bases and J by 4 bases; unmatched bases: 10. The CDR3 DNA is TGTGCCAGCAGTGTTACAGGGGCGAGGGGCACTGAAGCTTTCTTT. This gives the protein CASSVTGARGTEAFF.